Each of the 5 T cell receptor beta chains below was sequenced from the same sample in a study of blood T cell repertoires in COVID-19. The method was immunoSEQ multiplex PCR; TCRdb's version includes in-frame clones alone and lacks a portion of them. The sample yields approximately 140,000 clones, 84% seen once. The sequencing sample was made of peripheral blood. The receptor set was obtained from a man aged 25-40 years with COVID-19, enrolled during active disease.

V and J are TRBV10-3 and TRBJ2-7, with 13 bases identical to TRBD2. The CDR3 has 16 residues. After removal of 3 bases from V and 2 bases from J, the junction contained 4 bases not matched to a gene. Germline loops: CDR1 ENHRY, CDR2 SYGVKD. In DNA, the CDR3 is TGTGCCATCAGTGACCCGGGGACTAGCGGGACCTACGAGCAGTACTTC. As protein: CAISDPGTSGTYEQYF.

The chain is built from TRBV30 and TRBJ2-1; D remains ambiguous. CDR3 length: 12 amino acids. Looked up from germline, CDR1 is GTSNPN and CDR2 is SVGIG (reference sequence). The V and J ends lost 2 bases and 9 bases respectively, with 11 bases between them. CDR3 nucleotides: TGTGCCTGGAGTCTTATGAGAGGTGAGCAGTTCTTC. This encodes CAWSLMRGEQFF.

The rearrangement uses TRBV6-5 and TRBJ2-7, with 11 bases lining up with TRBD1. The CDR3 has 13 amino acids. Germline V gene lookup returns CDR1 MNHEY and CDR2 SVGAGI. The V gene end was trimmed by 7 bases and the J gene end by 7 bases; junction bases not matched to a gene: 6. The CDR3 protein is CASTGQGAREQYF. The DNA of the CDR3 is TGTGCCAGCACCGGACAGGGGGCGCGGGAGCAGTACTTC.

J is TRBJ2-7 and V is TRBV7-9; 8 bases are shared with TRBD2. Trimming at V came to 5 bases and at J to 2 bases, leaving 11 bases not matched to a gene. The CDR3 covers 16 residues. Germline loops: CDR1 SEHNR, CDR2 FQNEAQ (reference sequence). The DNA of the CDR3 is TGTGCCAGCAGCACCCAACCCGGGAGGGCCCCCTACGAGCAGTACTTC. Its translation is CASSTQPGRAPYEQYF.

J is TRBJ2-3 and V is TRBV6-4; 7 nucleotides line up with TRBD1. Germline V lookup: CDR1 MRHNA, CDR2 SNTAGT. After removal of 0 bases from V and 1 base from J, the junction contained 1 base not matched to a gene. The CDR3 covers 15 residues. The CDR3 DNA reads TGTGCCAGCAGTGACTCGCAGGGGGGCACAGATACGCAGTATTTT. Translating gives CASSDSQGGTDTQYF.